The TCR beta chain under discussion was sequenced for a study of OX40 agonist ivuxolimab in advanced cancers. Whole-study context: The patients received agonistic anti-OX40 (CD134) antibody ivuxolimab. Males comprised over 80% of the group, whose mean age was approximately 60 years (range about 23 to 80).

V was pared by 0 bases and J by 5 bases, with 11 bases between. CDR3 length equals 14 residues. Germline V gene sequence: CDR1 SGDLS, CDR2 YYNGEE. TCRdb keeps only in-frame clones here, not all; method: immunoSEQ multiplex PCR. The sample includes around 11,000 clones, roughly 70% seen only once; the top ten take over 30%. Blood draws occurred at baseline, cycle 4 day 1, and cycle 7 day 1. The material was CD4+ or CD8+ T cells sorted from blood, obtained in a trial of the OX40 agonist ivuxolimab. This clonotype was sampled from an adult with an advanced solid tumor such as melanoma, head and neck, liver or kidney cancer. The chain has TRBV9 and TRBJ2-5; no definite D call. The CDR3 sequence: CASSVDPRVETQYF. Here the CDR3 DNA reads TGTGCCAGCAGCGTAGATCCAAGGGTTGAGACCCAGTACTTC.